This T cell receptor beta chain appears in the sequencing data of a study of T cell repertoires in cytomegalovirus infection. Across the study: Shared public TCR beta signatures pointed to both CMV infection and a matching HLA type.

MiXCR was run by TCRdb on the reads, yielding one entry per CDR3 protein. This sample has a few hundred thousand distinct CDR3 sequences, with more than 15% found just once. This clonotype was seen at least ten times. Its antigen is still unknown. Study-level points and caveats: In two of eight donors, the top clonotype was HLA-C-restricted CMV-specific. Summed frequency of shared TCR beta families picked out CMV carriers who also had the relevant HLA.

J lost 9 bases, V lost 5 bases, and 13 bases had no gene match. The germline gives CDR1 SEHNR, CDR2 FQNEAQ (reference sequence). There are 16 residues in the CDR3. This receptor was obtained from a human donor in good health (CMV status not recorded). Some clones in this sample may be carry-over from other donors' samples. What was sequenced was CD8+ T cells from PBMCs. This rearrangement joins TRBV7-9 to TRBJ2-1; 10 positions agree with TRBD2. This CDR3 reads CASSPRDGLAAVEQFF. The CDR3 coding sequence is TGTGCCAGCAGCCCAAGGGACGGACTAGCGGCAGTTGAGCAGTTCTTC.